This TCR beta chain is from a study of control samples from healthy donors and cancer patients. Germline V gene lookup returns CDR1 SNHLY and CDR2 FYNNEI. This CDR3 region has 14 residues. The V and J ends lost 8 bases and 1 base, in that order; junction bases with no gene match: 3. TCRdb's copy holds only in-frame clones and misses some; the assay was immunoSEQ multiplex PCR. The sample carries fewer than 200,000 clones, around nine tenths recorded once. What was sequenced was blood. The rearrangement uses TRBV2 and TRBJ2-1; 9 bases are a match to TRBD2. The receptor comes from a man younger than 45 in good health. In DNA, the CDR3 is TGTGCCAGCGGAGCGGGGGGTTCCTACAATGAGCAGTTCTTC. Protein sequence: CASGAGGSYNEQFF.